A single sample gave rise to the 3 T cell receptor beta chains below, sequenced in a study of cytomegalovirus exposure and HLA in healthy donors. PCR amplification relied on 60 Vbeta primers (plus 13 Jbeta primers). The protocol was immunoSEQ multiplex PCR, while the TCRdb copy is restricted to in-frame clones and leaves out a portion. The sample comprises about 130,000 clones, 65% to 85% of which are singletons, and roughly 1.2% rests with the top ten. Sequencing used PBMCs. These receptors all come from a boy aged 5-17 years in good health and CMV-seronegative.

The V gene is TRBV29-1, the J gene TRBJ2-7; 8 bases align to TRBD2. The trim removed 4 bases at V and 6 bases at J, leaving 8 bases unmatched. Germline V gene data show CDR1 as SQVTM and CDR2 as ANQGSEA. CDR3 length: 13 amino acids. CDR3 residues: CSVVSGTSGEQYF. The CDR3 nucleotides read TGCAGCGTTGTCTCCGGGACTAGTGGCGAGCAGTACTTC.

The chain carries TRBV7-9 and TRBJ2-3, with 10 bases aligning to TRBD2. The CDR3 sequence is 16 residues long. The germline gives CDR1 SEHNR, CDR2 FQNEAQ (reference sequence). With 1 base clipped from V and 5 bases from J, the junction kept 6 bases outside the gene matches. CDR3 sequence (DNA): TGTGCCAGCAGCTTAGGCTTCCTAGCGGGAGTAGATACGCAGTATTTT. Translated, it gives CASSLGFLAGVDTQYF.

This clone was detected only once. The chain combines TRBV5-5 with TRBJ1-3; no firm D call. CDR3 length equals 18 residues. Trimming shortened V by 0 bases and J by 0 bases, and 16 bases separated the two germline ends. Germline V lookup: CDR1 SGHKS, CDR2 YYEKEE (reference sequence). The CDR3 DNA sequence: TGTGCCAGCAGCTTGGCAGGTCCCCCATTCCTCTCTGGAAACACCATATATTTT. It translates to CASSLAGPPFLSGNTIYF. The full variable domain, completed using reference TRBV5-5 and TRBJ1-3, is DAGVTQSPTHLIKTRGQQVTLRCSPISGHKSVSWYQQVLGQGPQFIFQYYEKEERGRGNFPDRFSARQFPNYSSELNVNALLLGDSALYLCASSLAGPPFLSGNTIYFGEGSWLTVV.